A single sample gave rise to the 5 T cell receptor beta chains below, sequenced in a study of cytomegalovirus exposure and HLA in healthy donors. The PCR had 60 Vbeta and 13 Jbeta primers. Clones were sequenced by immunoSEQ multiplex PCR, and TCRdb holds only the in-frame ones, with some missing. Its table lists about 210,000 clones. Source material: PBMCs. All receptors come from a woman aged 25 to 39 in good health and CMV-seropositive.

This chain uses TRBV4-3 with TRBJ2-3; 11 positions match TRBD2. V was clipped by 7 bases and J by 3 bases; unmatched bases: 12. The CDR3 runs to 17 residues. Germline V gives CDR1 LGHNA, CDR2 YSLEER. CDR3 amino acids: CASKQGPLAGGTDTQYF. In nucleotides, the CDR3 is TGCGCCAGCAAGCAAGGGCCCCTAGCGGGAGGAACAGATACGCAGTATTTT.

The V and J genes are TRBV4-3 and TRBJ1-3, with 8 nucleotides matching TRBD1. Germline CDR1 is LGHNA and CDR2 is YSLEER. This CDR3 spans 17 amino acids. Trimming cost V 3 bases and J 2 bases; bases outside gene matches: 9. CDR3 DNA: TGCGCCAGCAGCCAGAGACCGACAGGGGATGCTGGAAACACCATATATTTT. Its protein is CASSQRPTGDAGNTIYF.

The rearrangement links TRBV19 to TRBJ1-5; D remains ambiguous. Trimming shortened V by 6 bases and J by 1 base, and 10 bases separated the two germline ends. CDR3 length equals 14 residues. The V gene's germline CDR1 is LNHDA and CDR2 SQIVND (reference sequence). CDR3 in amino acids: CASRADRSNQPQHF. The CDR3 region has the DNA TGTGCCAGTAGAGCGGACCGAAGCAATCAGCCCCAGCATTTT.

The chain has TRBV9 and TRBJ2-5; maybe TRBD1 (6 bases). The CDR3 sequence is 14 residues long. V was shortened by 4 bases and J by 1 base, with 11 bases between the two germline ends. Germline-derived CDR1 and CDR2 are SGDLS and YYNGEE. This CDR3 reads CASSPRTAQETQYF. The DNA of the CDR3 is TGTGCCAGCAGCCCCCGGACAGCCCAAGAGACCCAGTACTTC.

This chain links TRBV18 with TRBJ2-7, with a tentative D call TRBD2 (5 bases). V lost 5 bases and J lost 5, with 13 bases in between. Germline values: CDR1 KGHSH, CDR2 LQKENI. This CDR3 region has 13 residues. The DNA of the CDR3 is TGTGCCAGCTCAACGGGGATATTTGACGAGCAGTACTTC. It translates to CASSTGIFDEQYF. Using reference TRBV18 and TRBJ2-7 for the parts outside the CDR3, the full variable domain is NAGVMQNPRHLVRRRGQEARLRCSPMKGHSHVYWYRQLPEEGLKFMVYLQKENIIDESGMPKERFSAEFPKEGPSILRIQQVVRGDSAAYFCASSTGIFDEQYFGPGTRLTVT.